This TCR beta chain came from a study of blood T cell repertoires in COVID-19 (TCRdb year 2020). For the wider study: Collaborator samples came from the United States, Italy and Spain and covered acute and convalescent phases of COVID-19. The material from the prospective study consisted of cDNA or gDNA derived from T cells, B-cell-depleted T cells, or PBMCs. Deeply sampled blood TCRbeta repertoires from subjects exposed to, actively infected with, or recovered from COVID-19 were included in the dataset. The repertoires were made available in a free public database intended to serve as a resource for research on the immune response to SARS-CoV-2. The samples were drawn from the first 160 participants of the ongoing ImmuneRACE study and from roughly 1,300 subjects provided by 6 global collaborators. Nearly every sample came with metadata listing a de-identified subject ID, COVID-19 status, age in years and sex. Where HLA class I and class II types were available, the types were taken from metadata supplied by the sample provider, not from assay-based typing.

Each collaborating institution followed its own protocols to collect whole blood in K2EDTA tubes. For TCRbeta analysis, collaborators shipped samples in one of three forms: frozen whole blood, isolated PBMCs, or DNA extracted from either of those sample types. TCRbeta CDR3 regions were amplified from genomic DNA using the immunoSEQ Assay, a bias-controlled multiplex PCR. The study's own analysis went as follows. Within the assay, amplification of reference gene primers was used to estimate how many nucleated cells each sample contained. Sequence reads were collapsed and filtered to measure the absolute abundance of every unique TCRbeta CDR3 rearrangement. For each sample, productive Simpson clonality was calculated as the square root of Simpson's diversity index over productive rearrangements. TCRdb retrieved this table from immuneACCESS and kept in-frame rearrangements only. Not all clones are present; in checked studies, unresolved V genes account for under half, and no reason is known for the remainder. That table is the source of V, J and clone size, and D and trimming were worked out from the DNA. This sample has 150,000 to 160,000 clones in its table, and about 90% of those were observed once. Roughly 0.51% of the sample goes to the ten largest clones.

General study outcomes and caveats: The amount of clinical and demographic metadata varied by source and participant and was provided uncurated.

Only one count was recorded for this clone. Its antigen remains undetermined. Qualities for individual bases were not recorded, and no much larger clone is one base off. The CDR3 measures 15 amino acids from cysteine to phenylalanine. Just CDR3 DNA is preserved here, 45 bases in frame from base 1. Relative to germline, V is missing 5 bases and J is missing 4 bases, with 5 bases of the junction outside any gene match. The germline V gene provides CDR1 MNHEY and CDR2 SVGEGT. The TCR was taken from a man in his fifties with acute or convalescent COVID-19. Sequenced: peripheral blood. The chain is assembled from TRBV6-2 or TRBV6-3 and TRBJ2-1, and 10 bases in between align with TRBD2. The DNA reads as follows: TGTGCCAGCAGTCCGAGCGGGAGGGATTACAATGAGCAGTTCTTC. Its protein reads: CASSPSGRDYNEQFF.